This TCR beta chain was captured in a study of OX40 agonist ivuxolimab in advanced cancers. Per germline, CDR1 SGHKS and CDR2 YYEKEE (reference sequence). The length of the CDR3 is 13 residues. Deletions cut 0 bases from V and 3 bases from J, with 7 bases between. Clones were read by immunoSEQ multiplex PCR, and TCRdb kept only the in-frame ones, dropping some. Of 20,000 to 30,000 clones listed, about 86% are singletons. V usage is TRBV5-5 and J usage is TRBJ2-7; no clear D gene. Sequenced here: CD4+ or CD8+ T cells sorted from blood, sampled in a trial of the OX40 agonist ivuxolimab. This TCR came from an adult with an advanced solid tumor such as melanoma, head and neck, liver or kidney cancer. The CDR3 loop is CASSLEADYEQYF. Written as DNA, the CDR3 is TGTGCCAGCAGCTTGGAGGCAGACTACGAGCAGTACTTC.